This TCR beta chain was sequenced during a study of T cell responses to AZD1222 COVID-19 vaccine. Notes on this clone: Antigen specificity is unknown.

The protocol was immunoSEQ multiplex PCR, while the TCRdb copy is restricted to in-frame clones and leaves out a portion. The data show 150,000 to 200,000 clones, more than 75% seen once. CDR3 length: 15 residues. Germline V gene sequence: CDR1 LGHDT, CDR2 YNNKEL (reference sequence). The V and J ends lost 1 base and 4 bases, in that order; junction bases with no gene match: 4. Study observations and caveats: Donors skewed white British and female; clonal diversity was possibly underestimated.

This TCR derives from an adult who received the AZD1222 COVID-19 vaccine. Specimen: peripheral blood, collected 28 days after the second AZD1222 dose. This chain joins TRBV3-1 (or the pseudogene TRBV3-2) and TRBJ2-1; 7 bases match TRBD2. CDR3 coding DNA: TGTGCCAGCAGCCAAGGGGGGGGGTCTTACAATGAGCAGTTCTTC. This codes for CASSQGGGSYNEQFF.